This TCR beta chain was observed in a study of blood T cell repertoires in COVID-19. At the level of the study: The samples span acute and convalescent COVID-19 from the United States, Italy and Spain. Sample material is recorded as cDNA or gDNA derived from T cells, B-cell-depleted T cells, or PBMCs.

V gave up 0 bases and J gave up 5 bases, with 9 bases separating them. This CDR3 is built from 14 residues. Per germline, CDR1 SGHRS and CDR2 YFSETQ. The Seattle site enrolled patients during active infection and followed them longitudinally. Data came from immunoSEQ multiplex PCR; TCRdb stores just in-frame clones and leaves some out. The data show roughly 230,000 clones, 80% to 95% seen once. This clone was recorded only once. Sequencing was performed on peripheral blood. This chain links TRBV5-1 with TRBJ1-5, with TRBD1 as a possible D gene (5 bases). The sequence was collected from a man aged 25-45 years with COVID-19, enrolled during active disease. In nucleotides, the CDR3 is TGCGCCAGCAGCTTGGATGGCAGGGATCAGCCCCAGCATTTT. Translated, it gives CASSLDGRDQPQHF.